Sequencing of this T cell receptor beta chain was carried out in a study of cytomegalovirus exposure and HLA in healthy donors. The study ran its PCR with 60 Vbeta and 13 Jbeta primers. The method was immunoSEQ multiplex PCR; TCRdb's version includes in-frame clones alone and lacks a portion of them. The sample has 90,000 to 100,000 clones, approximately 64% seen once; the top ten hold approximately 5.8%. Comment on this clone: Its specificity is unknown.

Per germline, CDR1 MNHEY and CDR2 SMNVEV (reference sequence). The CDR3 contains 14 residues. V was cut by 7 bases and J by 6 bases, with 13 bases left in between. The study, taken as a whole, reports: The study flagged approximately 180 TCR beta chains as cytomegalovirus-associated. A later analysis revealed that TCR association rates differed between HLA loci, peaking at DRB1 and bottoming out at HLA-C.

Healthy bone marrow donors made up the donors. The sequence derives from a boy younger than 18 in good health and CMV-seropositive. The rearrangement joins TRBV27 to TRBJ1-6; D gene uncertain. Sequenced sample: PBMCs. The CDR3 sequence is CASMTGRFNSPLHF. CDR3 sequence (DNA): TGTGCCAGCATGACGGGAAGATTTAATTCACCCCTCCACTTT.